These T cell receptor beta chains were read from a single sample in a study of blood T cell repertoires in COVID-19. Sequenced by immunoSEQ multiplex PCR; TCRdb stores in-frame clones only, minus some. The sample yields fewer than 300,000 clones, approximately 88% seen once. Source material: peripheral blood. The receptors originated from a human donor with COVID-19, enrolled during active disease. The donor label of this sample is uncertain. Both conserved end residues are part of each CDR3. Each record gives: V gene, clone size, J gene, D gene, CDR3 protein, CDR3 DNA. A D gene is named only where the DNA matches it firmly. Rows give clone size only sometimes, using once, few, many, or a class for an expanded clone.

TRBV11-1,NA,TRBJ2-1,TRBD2,CASSRRTSGAYNEQFF,TGTGCCAGCAGCCGACGGACTAGCGGAGCCTACAATGAGCAGTTCTTC
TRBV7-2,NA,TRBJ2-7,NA,CASSLDGSAYEQYF,TGTGCCAGCAGCTTAGACGGGTCGGCTTACGAGCAGTACTTC
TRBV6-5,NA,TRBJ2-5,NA,CASTGSLAGETQYF,TGTGCCAGCACGGGATCTCTAGCTGGGGAGACCCAGTACTTC
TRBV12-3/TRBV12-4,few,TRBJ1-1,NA,CASSQGTEAFF,TGTGCCAGCAGCCAGGGCACTGAAGCTTTCTTT
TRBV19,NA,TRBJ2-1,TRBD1,CASSQGQGYHNEQFF,TGTGCCAGTAGCCAGGGACAGGGGTATCACAATGAGCAGTTCTTC
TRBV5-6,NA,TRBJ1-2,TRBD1,CASSGGQGPYGYTF,TGTGCCAGCAGCGGGGGACAGGGACCGTATGGCTACACCTTC
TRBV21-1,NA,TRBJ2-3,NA,CASSETTGPGTDTQYF,TGTGCCAGCAGCGAGACGACAGGGCCGGGCACAGATACGCAGTATTTT
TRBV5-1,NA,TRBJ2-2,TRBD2,CASSLGPTSGRGTGELFF,TGCGCCAGCAGCTTGGGACCGACTAGCGGGAGGGGGACCGGGGAGCTGTTTTTT
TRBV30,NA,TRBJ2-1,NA,CAWSVSLFSGNEQFF,TGTGCCTGGAGTGTAAGTCTTTTCTCGGGGAATGAGCAGTTCTTC
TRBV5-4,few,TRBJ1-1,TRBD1,CASRTGVNTEAFF,TGTGCCAGCAGAACAGGGGTGAACACTGAAGCTTTCTTT
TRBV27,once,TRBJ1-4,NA,CASSQIEATNEKLFF,TGTGCCAGCAGCCAAATAGAGGCAACTAATGAAAAACTGTTTTTT
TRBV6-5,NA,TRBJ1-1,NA,CASVGYREAFF,TGTGCCAGCGTGGGTTACAGGGAAGCTTTCTTT
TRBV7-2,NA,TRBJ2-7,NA,CASSLGRTYEQYF,TGTGCCAGCAGCTTAGGCAGGACCTACGAGCAGTACTTC
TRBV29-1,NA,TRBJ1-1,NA,CSVEPAAVYEAFF,TGCAGCGTTGAGCCAGCGGCCGTTTATGAAGCTTTCTTT
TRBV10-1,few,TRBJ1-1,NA,CASSERGNTEAFF,TGCGCCAGCAGTGAGAGGGGGAACACTGAAGCTTTCTTT
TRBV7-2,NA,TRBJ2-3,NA,CASSSGTPSTDTQYF,TGTGCCAGCAGCTCAGGGACTCCGAGCACAGATACGCAGTATTTT
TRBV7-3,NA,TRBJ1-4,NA,CASSPGRDWEEKLFF,TGTGCCAGCAGCCCCGGCCGGGACTGGGAGGAAAAACTGTTTTTT
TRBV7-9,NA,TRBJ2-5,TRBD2,CASSHYRDYGLETQYF,TGTGCCAGCAGCCACTACCGGGACTATGGTCTGGAGACCCAGTACTTC
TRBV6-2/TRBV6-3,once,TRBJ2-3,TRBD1,CASSYDRGTDTQYF,TGTGCCAGCAGTTACGACAGGGGCACAGATACGCAGTATTTT
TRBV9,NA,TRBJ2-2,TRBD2,CASSVDSGRSGGELFF,TGTGCCAGCAGCGTAGATAGCGGGAGGTCAGGCGGGGAGCTGTTTTTT
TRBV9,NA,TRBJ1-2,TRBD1,CASSPTGGNYGYTF,TGTGCCAGCAGCCCCACAGGGGGCAACTATGGCTACACCTTC
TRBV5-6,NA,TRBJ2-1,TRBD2,CASDTGAGGRPYNEQFF,TGTGCCAGCGACACCGGGGCGGGAGGGAGGCCCTACAATGAGCAGTTCTTC
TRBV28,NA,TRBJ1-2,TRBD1,CASSWGRGPYGYTF,TGTGCCAGCAGTTGGGGCAGGGGGCCATATGGCTACACCTTC
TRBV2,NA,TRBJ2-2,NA,CASKAGSNTGELFF,TGTGCCAGCAAAGCAGGATCGAACACCGGGGAGCTGTTTTTT
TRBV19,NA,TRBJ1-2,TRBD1,CASSIVLSAQLGQGAGYTF,TGTGCCAGTAGTATAGTCCTATCCGCTCAACTGGGACAGGGGGCCGGCTACACCTTC
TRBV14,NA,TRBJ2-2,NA,CASSQHAGGELFF,TGTGCCAGCAGCCAGCACGCAGGGGGGGAGCTGTTTTTT
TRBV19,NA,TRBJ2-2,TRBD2,CASTVLAGDTGELFF,TGTGCCAGTACCGTACTAGCGGGAGACACCGGGGAGCTGTTTTTT
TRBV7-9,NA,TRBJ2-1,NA,CASSPPQLPGTPVQFF,TGTGCCAGCAGCCCTCCCCAACTCCCCGGGACTCCAGTGCAGTTCTTC
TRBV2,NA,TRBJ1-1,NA,CASTPRVLGGTEAFF,TGTGCCAGCACCCCACGGGTATTGGGTGGCACTGAAGCTTTCTTT
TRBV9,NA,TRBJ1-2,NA,CASSPGVYGYTF,TGTGCCAGCAGCCCAGGGGTGTATGGCTACACCTTC
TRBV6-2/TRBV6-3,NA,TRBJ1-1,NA,CASSYSANTEAFF,TGTGCCAGCAGTTACTCAGCGAACACTGAAGCTTTCTTT